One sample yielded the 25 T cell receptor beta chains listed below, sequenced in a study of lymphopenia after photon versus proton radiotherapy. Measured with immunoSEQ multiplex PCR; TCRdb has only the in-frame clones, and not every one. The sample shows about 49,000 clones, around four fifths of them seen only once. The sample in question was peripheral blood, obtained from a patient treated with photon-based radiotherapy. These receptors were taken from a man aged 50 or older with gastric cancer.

CDR3 sequence: CATRGGLTEKLFF. CDR3 coding DNA: TGTGCCACCCGGGGGGGTCTAACGGAAAAACTGTTTTTT. The gene calls are TRBV6-5 and TRBJ1-4, with D perhaps matching TRBD1 (5 bases). Germline lookup yields CDR1 MNHEY and CDR2 SVGAGI. This CDR3 is built from 13 residues. The V and J ends lost 10 bases and 8 bases respectively, with 17 bases between them.

The chain's CDR3 is CASRSDRGNTEAFF. The CDR3, as DNA: TGTGCCAGCAGATCAGACAGGGGGAACACTGAAGCTTTCTTT. The chain joins TRBV6-5 to TRBJ1-1; 8 positions match TRBD1. This CDR3 contains 14 residues. Per germline, CDR1 MNHEY and CDR2 SVGAGI. V trimming: 6 bases; J trimming: 1 base; junction bases outside the gene matches: 4.

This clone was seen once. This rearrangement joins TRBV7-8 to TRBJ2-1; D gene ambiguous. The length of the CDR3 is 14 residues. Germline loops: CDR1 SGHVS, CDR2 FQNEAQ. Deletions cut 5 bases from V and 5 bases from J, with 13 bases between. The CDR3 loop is CASSPADTNNEQFF. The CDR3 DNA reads TGTGCCAGCAGCCCGGCCGACACTAACAATGAGCAGTTCTTC.

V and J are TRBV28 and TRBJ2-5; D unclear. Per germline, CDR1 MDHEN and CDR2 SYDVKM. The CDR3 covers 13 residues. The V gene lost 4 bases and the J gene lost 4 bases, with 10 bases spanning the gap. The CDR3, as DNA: TGTGCCAGCAGTTACCGCGGCGGAGAGACCCAGTACTTC. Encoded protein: CASSYRGGETQYF.

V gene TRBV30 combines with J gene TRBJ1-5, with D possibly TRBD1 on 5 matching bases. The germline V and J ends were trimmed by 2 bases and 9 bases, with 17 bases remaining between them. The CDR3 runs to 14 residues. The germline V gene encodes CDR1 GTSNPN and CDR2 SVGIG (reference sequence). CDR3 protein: CAWSRDGSISPQHF. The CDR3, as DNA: TGTGCCTGGAGTCGGGACGGCTCAATCTCGCCCCAGCATTTT.

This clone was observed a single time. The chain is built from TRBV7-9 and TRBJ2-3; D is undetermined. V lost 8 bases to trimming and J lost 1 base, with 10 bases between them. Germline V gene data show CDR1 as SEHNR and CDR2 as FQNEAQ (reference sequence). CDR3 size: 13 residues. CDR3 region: CASGVGGTDTQYF. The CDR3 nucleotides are TGTGCCAGCGGGGTTGGGGGCACAGATACGCAGTATTTT.

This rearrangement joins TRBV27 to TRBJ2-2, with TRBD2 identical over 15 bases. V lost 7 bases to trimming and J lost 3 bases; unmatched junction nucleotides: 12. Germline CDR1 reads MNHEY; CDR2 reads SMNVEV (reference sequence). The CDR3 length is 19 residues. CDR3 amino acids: CASNGYWTSGRGDTGELFF. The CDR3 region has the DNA TGTGCCAGCAACGGTTACTGGACTAGCGGGAGGGGGGACACCGGGGAGCTGTTTTTT.

The CDR3 here is CASSFFNREPYEQYF. CDR3 DNA: TGTGCCAGCAGTTTTTTCAACAGGGAGCCCTACGAGCAGTACTTC. The rearrangement links TRBV27 to TRBJ2-7; D might be TRBD1 (6 bases). The germline CDR1 and CDR2 sequences are MNHEY and SMNVEV (reference sequence). CDR3 size: 15 residues. The V end lost 3 bases, the J end lost 2 bases, and 14 bases lay between the germline ends.

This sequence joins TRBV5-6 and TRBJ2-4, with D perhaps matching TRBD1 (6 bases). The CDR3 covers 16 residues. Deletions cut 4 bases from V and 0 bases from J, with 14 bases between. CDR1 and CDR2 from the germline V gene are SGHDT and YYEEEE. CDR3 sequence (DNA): TGTGCCAGCAGCCCGGCTGACAGGCAAGCCAAAAACATTCAGTACTTC. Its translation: CASSPADRQAKNIQYF.

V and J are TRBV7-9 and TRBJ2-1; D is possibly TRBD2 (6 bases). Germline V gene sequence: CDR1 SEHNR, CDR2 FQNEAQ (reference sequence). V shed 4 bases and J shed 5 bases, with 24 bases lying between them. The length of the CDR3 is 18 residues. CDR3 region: CASSSTRVWGTSDNEQFF. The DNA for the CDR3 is TGTGCCAGCAGCTCAACTCGGGTCTGGGGGACTTCGGACAATGAGCAGTTCTTC.

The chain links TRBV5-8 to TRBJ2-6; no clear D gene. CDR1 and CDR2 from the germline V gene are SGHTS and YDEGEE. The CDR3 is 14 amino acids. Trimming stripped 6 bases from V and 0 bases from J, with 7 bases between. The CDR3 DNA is TGTGCCAGCACCAGAGCCTCTGGGGCCAACGTCCTGACTTTC. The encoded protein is CASTRASGANVLTF.

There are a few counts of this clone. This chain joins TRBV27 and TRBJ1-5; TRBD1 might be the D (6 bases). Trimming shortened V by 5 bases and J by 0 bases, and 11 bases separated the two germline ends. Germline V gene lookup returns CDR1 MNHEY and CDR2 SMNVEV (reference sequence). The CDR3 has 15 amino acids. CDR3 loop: CASSGGQHSNQPQHF. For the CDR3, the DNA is TGTGCCAGCAGTGGCGGACAGCATAGCAATCAGCCCCAGCATTTT.

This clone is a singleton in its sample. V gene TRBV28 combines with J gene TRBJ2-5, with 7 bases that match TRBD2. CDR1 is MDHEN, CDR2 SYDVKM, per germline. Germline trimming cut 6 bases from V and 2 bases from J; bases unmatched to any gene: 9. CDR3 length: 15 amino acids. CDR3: CASRQTSAYQETQYF. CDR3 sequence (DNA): TGTGCCAGCAGACAAACTAGCGCGTATCAAGAGACCCAGTACTTC.

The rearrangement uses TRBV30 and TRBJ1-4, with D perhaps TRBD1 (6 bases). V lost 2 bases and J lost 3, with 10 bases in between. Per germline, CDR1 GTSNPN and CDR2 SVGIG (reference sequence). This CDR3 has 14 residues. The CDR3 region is CAWSRGGSNEKLFF. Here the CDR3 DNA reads TGTGCCTGGAGTAGAGGGGGATCTAATGAAAAACTGTTTTTT. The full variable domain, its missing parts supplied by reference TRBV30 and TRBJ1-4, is SQTIHQWPATLVQPVGSPLSLECTVEGTSNPNLYWYRQAAGRGLQLLFYSVGIGQISSEVPQNLSASRPQDRQFILSSKKLLLSDSGFYLCAWSRGGSNEKLFFGSGTQLSVL.

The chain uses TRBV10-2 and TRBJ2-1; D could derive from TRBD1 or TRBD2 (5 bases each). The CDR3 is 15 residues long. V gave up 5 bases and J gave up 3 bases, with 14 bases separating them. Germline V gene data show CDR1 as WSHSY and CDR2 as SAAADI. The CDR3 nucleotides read TGCGCCAGCAGTAGCCGGGACCCGAGCTACAATGAGCAGTTCTTC. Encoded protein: CASSSRDPSYNEQFF.

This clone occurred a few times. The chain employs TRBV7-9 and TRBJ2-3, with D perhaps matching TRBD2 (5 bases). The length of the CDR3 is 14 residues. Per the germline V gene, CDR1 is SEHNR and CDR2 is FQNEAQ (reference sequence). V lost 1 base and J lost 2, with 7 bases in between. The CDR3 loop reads CASSLDGITDTQYF. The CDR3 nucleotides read TGTGCCAGCAGCTTAGACGGGATCACAGATACGCAGTATTTT.

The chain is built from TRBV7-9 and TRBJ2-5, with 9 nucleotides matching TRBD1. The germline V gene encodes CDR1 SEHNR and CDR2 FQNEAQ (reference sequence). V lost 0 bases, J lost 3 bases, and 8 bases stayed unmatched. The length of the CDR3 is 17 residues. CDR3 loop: CASSLAGTGRRKETQYF. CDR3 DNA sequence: TGTGCCAGCAGCTTAGCTGGGACAGGGAGAAGGAAAGAGACCCAGTACTTC.

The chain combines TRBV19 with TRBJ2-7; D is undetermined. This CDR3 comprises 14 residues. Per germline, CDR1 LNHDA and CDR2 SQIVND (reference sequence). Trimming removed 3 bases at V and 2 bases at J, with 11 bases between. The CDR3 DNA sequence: TGTGCCAGTAGTATGGCAGGACCCCCCTACGAGCAGTACTTC. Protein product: CASSMAGPPYEQYF.

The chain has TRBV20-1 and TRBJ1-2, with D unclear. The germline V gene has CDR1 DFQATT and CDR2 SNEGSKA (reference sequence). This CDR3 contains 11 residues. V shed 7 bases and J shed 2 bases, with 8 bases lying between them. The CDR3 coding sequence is TGCAGTGGTACGGTCAACTATGGCTACACCTTC. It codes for CSGTVNYGYTF.

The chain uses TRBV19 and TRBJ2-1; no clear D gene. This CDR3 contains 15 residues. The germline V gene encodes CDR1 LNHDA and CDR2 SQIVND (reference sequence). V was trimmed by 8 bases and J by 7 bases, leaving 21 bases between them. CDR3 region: CASSAAGATRNEQFF. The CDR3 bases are TGTGCCAGTTCGGCGGCCGGAGCTACAAGGAATGAGCAGTTCTTC.

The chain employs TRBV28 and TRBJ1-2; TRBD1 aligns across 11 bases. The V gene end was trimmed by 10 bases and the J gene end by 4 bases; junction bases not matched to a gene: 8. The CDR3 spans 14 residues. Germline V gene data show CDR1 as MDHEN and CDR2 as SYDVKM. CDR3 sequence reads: CATKRTGGIYGYTF. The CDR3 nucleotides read TGTGCCACTAAACGGACAGGGGGCATCTATGGCTACACCTTC.

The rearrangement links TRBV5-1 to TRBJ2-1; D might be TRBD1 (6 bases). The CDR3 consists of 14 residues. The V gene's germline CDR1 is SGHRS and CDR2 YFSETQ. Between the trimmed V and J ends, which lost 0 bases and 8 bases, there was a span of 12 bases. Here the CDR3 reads CASSLGGPGDEQFF. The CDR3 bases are TGCGCCAGCAGCTTGGGGGGACCAGGGGATGAGCAGTTCTTC.

CDR3: CASSPRIAGEAYEQYF. The DNA of the CDR3 is TGTGCCAGCAGCCCTCGCATAGCGGGAGAAGCCTACGAGCAGTACTTC. V gene TRBV11-1 combines with J gene TRBJ2-7; 9 nucleotides align to TRBD2. V trimming: 5 bases; J trimming: 2 bases; junction bases outside the gene matches: 10. The CDR3 has 16 residues. Germline V lookup: CDR1 SGHAT, CDR2 FQDESV (reference sequence).

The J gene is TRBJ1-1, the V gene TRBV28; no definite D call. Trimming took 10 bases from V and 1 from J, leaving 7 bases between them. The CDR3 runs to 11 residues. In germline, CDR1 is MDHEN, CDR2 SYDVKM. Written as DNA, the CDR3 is TGTGCCACCTGGAAGAACACTGAAGCTTTCTTT. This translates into CATWKNTEAFF.

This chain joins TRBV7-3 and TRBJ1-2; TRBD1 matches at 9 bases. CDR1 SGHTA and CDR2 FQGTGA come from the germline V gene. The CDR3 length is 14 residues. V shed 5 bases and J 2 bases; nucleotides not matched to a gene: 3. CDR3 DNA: TGTGCCAGCAGCGCCGGGACAGGGAACTATGGCTACACCTTC. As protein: CASSAGTGNYGYTF.